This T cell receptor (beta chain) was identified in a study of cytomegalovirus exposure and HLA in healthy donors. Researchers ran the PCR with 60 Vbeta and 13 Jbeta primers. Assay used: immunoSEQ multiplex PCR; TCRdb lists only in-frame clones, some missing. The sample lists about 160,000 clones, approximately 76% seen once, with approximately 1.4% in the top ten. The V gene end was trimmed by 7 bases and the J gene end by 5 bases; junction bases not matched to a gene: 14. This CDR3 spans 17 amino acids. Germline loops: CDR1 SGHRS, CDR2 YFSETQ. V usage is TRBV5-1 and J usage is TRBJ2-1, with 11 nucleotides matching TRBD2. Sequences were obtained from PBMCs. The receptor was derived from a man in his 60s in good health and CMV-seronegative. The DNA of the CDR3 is TGCGCCAGCGCTGTGGGGCGTAGCGGGAGGGCCGACAATGAGCAGTTCTTC. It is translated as CASAVGRSGRADNEQFF. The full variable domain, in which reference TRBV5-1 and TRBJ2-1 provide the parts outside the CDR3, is KAGVTQTPRYLIKTRGQQVTLSCSPISGHRSVSWYQQTPGQGLQFLFEYFSETQRNKGNFPGRFSGRQFSNSRSEMNVSTLELGDSALYLCASAVGRSGRADNEQFFGPGTRLTVL.